A selection of T cell receptor beta chains follows, all from one sample in a study of CXCR3-negative and CXCR3-positive naive CD8 T cells. TCRdb processed the 5' RACE reads again and assigns one entry to each CDR3 protein, with no DNA. The repertoire shows 92,000 or so distinct CDR3 sequences; the top ten hold around 1%. The specimen was naive CXCR3- CD8+ T cells from blood. These receptors came from a human donor in good health. Some clones in this sample may be carry-over from other donors' samples. Each CDR3 is given with its conserved first and last residue.

>TRBV7-3|TRBJ2-2|18
CASSLTAGLAGPGGELFF
>TRBV29-1|TRBJ1-3|15
CSVAGTTDSGNTIYF
>TRBV6-2/TRBV6-3|TRBJ2-7|14
CASSYYPGANEQYF
>TRBV28|TRBJ2-7|13
CASSSFRRDEQYF
>TRBV7-9|TRBJ2-1|15
CASTRGGRRGGEQFF
>TRBV6-5|TRBJ2-1|16
CASSYSIGLAYNEQFF
>TRBV7-9|TRBJ1-1|15
CASSLVGGKWTEAFF
>TRBV29-1|TRBJ2-2|14
CSVEDRGSGGELFF
>TRBV20-1|TRBJ2-3|15
CSARADREETDTQYF
>TRBV5-1|TRBJ1-1|14
CASSLGFGGTEAFF
>TRBV20-1|TRBJ2-1|15
CSARSLTVGTHEQFF
>TRBV20-1|TRBJ2-1|13
CSGGAGGPVEQFF
>TRBV6-2/TRBV6-3|TRBJ2-7|12
CASQRGDYEQYF
>TRBV4-3|TRBJ2-5|15
CASSRGGGADETQYF
>TRBV20-1|TRBJ2-7|15
CSASARDRESYEQYF
>TRBV28|TRBJ2-2|16
CASSPQGAANTGELFF
>TRBV5-6|TRBJ2-7|16
CASSTLTSGSPHEQYF
>TRBV12-3/TRBV12-4|TRBJ2-5|16
CASRDRGGPDHETQYF
>TRBV29-1|TRBJ1-2|14
CSVEDLGGTYGYTF
>TRBV7-9|TRBJ2-1|14
CASSLDIGGPEQFF
>TRBV12-3/TRBV12-4|TRBJ1-2|15
CASSPPSSANYGYTF
>TRBV5-1|TRBJ2-7|13
CASSLDSHDEQYF
>TRBV14|TRBJ1-1|14
CDSSQGPLNTEAFF
>TRBV12-3/TRBV12-4|TRBJ2-5|15
CASSFVGGKEETQYF
>TRBV2|TRBJ2-5|13
CASRDRVQETQYF
>TRBV20-1|TRBJ1-6|13
CSARTREASPLHF
>TRBV11-2|TRBJ1-1|14
CASSSPGTGLFCTF
>TRBV4-3|TRBJ2-6|16
CASSQDVASGANVLTF
>TRBV10-3|TRBJ2-6|15
CAVDAQETGANVLTF
>TRBV20-1|TRBJ2-1|15
CSAPYRGAVHNEQFF
>TRBV7-9|TRBJ1-5|16
CASSSPDRGDNQPQHF
>TRBV14|TRBJ1-3|16
CASSQDLVTAGNTIYF
>TRBV7-2|TRBJ1-5|14
CASSSPGGNQPQHF
>TRBV30|TRBJ2-7|14
CAWSLAGGAYGQYF
>TRBV27|TRBJ2-7|14
CASSFGRGYYEQYF
>TRBV7-9|TRBJ2-1|12
CASSHGTVTATF
>TRBV5-1|TRBJ2-7|12
CASSLWQSEQYF
>TRBV12-3/TRBV12-4|TRBJ1-1|13
CASSLSSNTEAFF
>TRBV29-1|TRBJ2-7|16
CSVEYSSDHLSYEQYF
>TRBV7-9|TRBJ2-2|13
CASRTGATGELFF
>TRBV29-1|TRBJ1-1|12
CTVLGGNTEAFF
>TRBV11-1|TRBJ2-1|14
CASSRRTGHNERFF
>TRBV27|TRBJ2-1|19
CASGFPWELAQSSYNEQFF
>TRBV29-1|TRBJ1-1|12
CSVNRDGTEAFF
>TRBV5-5|TRBJ2-7|14
CASSLRGLYDEQYF
>TRBV10-3|TRBJ2-7|13
CAISNGGPYEQYF
>TRBV5-1|TRBJ2-7|15
CASKEGAASSYEQYF
>TRBV7-9|TRBJ1-4|14
CASSLGTATEKLFF
>TRBV29-1|TRBJ1-2|13
CSVGNRGNYGYTF
>TRBV28|TRBJ2-1|15
CASSLYEQSSNEQFF
>TRBV5-6|TRBJ2-3|17
CASSSLGRTSGTDTQYF
>TRBV5-5|TRBJ1-2|16
CASSLEVGQAAGGYTF
>TRBV29-1|TRBJ1-2|16
CSVEGRDRVSNYGYTF
>TRBV29-1|TRBJ2-2|12
CSAPLGTGELFF
>TRBV2|TRBJ1-5|14
CASSELGNNQPQHF
>TRBV10-3|TRBJ2-3|19
CAISGTSGSGVIVTDTQYF